The 21 T cell receptor beta chains reported below all come from one sample, sequenced in a study of CD8 T cells in ankylosing spondylitis. From the 5' RACE reads, TCRdb called clonotypes with MiXCR, one entry per CDR3 protein. The data contain roughly 470,000 distinct CDR3 sequences, 25% to 30% of them singletons. Study-level findings and limits: Roughly eight highly homologous variants formed a TCR beta motif that appeared characteristic of ankylosing spondylitis blood.

These receptors have no identified antigens. What was sequenced was blood, either unsorted or a sorted T cell fraction (not recorded which). The receptor source for this set is a male donor with ankylosing spondylitis.

This clonotype was seen a few times. The rearrangement joins TRBV15 to TRBJ2-2; D perhaps matches TRBD2 (6 bases). This CDR3 spans 13 amino acids. CDR1 and CDR2 from the germline V gene are LNHNV and YYDKDF (reference sequence). The ends were cut back, 5 bases at V and 7 bases at J, with 11 bases in the middle. The CDR3 coding sequence is TGTGCCACCAGCGGAAGACTAGTCGGGGAGCTGTTTTTT. It encodes CATSGRLVGELFF. Using reference TRBV15 and TRBJ2-2 for the parts outside the CDR3, the full variable domain is DAMVIQNPRYQVTQFGKPVTLSCSQTLNHNVMYWYQQKSSQAPKLLFHYYDKDFNNEADTPDNFQSRRPNTSFCFLDIRSPGLGDTAMYLCATSGRLVGELFFGEGSRLTVL.

V usage is TRBV18 and J usage is TRBJ1-3, with no clear D. The length of the CDR3 is 15 residues. V was pared by 6 bases and J by 5 bases, with 17 bases between. Germline loops: CDR1 KGHSH, CDR2 LQKENI. CDR3 sequence reads: CASSPRPLERNTIYF. The CDR3, as DNA: TGTGCCAGCTCGCCTCGTCCCCTGGAACGAAACACCATATATTTT.

The chain employs TRBV27 and TRBJ2-3; D is unresolved. The CDR3 covers 15 residues. Germline values: CDR1 MNHEY, CDR2 SMNVEV (reference sequence). V was clipped by 6 bases and J by 0 bases, with 13 bases between them. CDR3 in amino acids: CASRMLPHSTDTQYF. CDR3 sequence (DNA): TGTGCCAGCAGAATGTTACCCCACAGCACAGATACGCAGTATTTT.

The chain carries TRBV12-3 or TRBV12-4 and TRBJ2-1; possible D gene TRBD1, 5 bases. The germline V and J ends were trimmed by 1 base and 8 bases, with 12 bases remaining between them. The length of the CDR3 is 14 residues. The DNA for the CDR3 is TGTGCCAGCAGTTTAGGGGGCAGTGTCCATGAGCAGTTCTTC. Its protein is CASSLGGSVHEQFF.

A few counts support this clonotype. The J gene is TRBJ2-1, the V gene TRBV29-1, with 7 bases matching TRBD2. The CDR3 is 14 amino acids. Germline loops: CDR1 SQVTM, CDR2 ANQGSEA. V lost 3 bases and J lost 0; bases outside the gene matches: 2. CDR3 protein: CSVDLAGSYNEQFF. DNA of the CDR3: TGCAGCGTTGACTTAGCGGGCTCCTACAATGAGCAGTTCTTC.

The chain employs TRBV7-8 and TRBJ2-6, with 7 positions matching TRBD1. The CDR3 runs to 14 residues. Looked up from germline, CDR1 is SGHVS and CDR2 is FQNEAQ. Unmatched junction bases numbered 4, after V lost 8 bases and J lost 3 bases. The CDR3 loop is CASATGYGANVLTF. The CDR3 DNA reads as TGTGCCAGCGCGACAGGGTATGGGGCCAACGTCCTGACTTTC.

This clonotype came up a few times. The chain has TRBV30 and TRBJ2-7; no definite D call. The V gene's germline CDR1 is GTSNPN and CDR2 SVGIG (reference sequence). The CDR3 consists of 12 residues. Trimming left V 2 bases short and J 7 bases short, with 12 bases between. CDR3 sequence (DNA): TGTGCCTGGAGTACACTACCTGGGGAGCAGTACGTC. Encoded protein: CAWSTLPGEQYV.

The rearrangement joins TRBV3-1 to TRBJ1-1; tentative D call: TRBD1 (5 bases). This CDR3 has 14 residues. V was trimmed by 2 bases and J by 4 bases, leaving 11 bases between them. CDR1 and CDR2 from the germline V gene are LGHDT and YNNKEL (reference sequence). CDR3 loop: CASSQRDSVTEAFF. CDR3 coding DNA: TGTGCCAGCAGCCAAAGGGACTCCGTCACTGAAGCTTTCTTT.

This clonotype came up a few times. The chain combines TRBV11-3 with TRBJ1-1; D not certain. Germline V gene lookup returns CDR1 SGHNT and CDR2 YENEEA. The CDR3 contains 15 residues. Trimming shortened V by 5 bases and J by 5 bases, and 18 bases separated the two germline ends. The CDR3 loop reads CASSHPGPWLTEAFF. CDR3 DNA: TGTGCCAGCAGCCATCCCGGGCCGTGGTTGACTGAAGCTTTCTTT.

The gene calls are TRBV5-1 and TRBJ1-4; unclear D gene. Germline V gives CDR1 SGHRS, CDR2 YFSETQ. V lost 1 base and J 4 bases, leaving 5 bases between the germline ends. The CDR3 length is 13 residues. CDR3 region: CASSLTDNEKLFF. Here the CDR3 DNA reads TGCGCCAGCAGCTTGACAGATAATGAAAAACTGTTTTTT.

The chain joins TRBV20-1 to TRBJ2-7; D is undetermined. Per the germline V gene, CDR1 is DFQATT and CDR2 is SNEGSKA (reference sequence). The V and J ends lost 2 bases and 4 bases respectively, with 15 bases between them. CDR3 length: 14 amino acids. CDR3 nucleotide sequence: TGCAGTGCTAGAAAAAGAGAGAGTACATACGAGCAGTACTTC. Protein product: CSARKRESTYEQYF.

This chain links TRBV12-3 or TRBV12-4 with TRBJ2-7, with 10 positions matching TRBD2. There are 14 residues in the CDR3. J was trimmed by 6 bases and V by 2 bases; bases with no gene match: 4. The CDR3 loop is CASSLHLAGAEQYF. The CDR3 nucleotides are TGTGCCAGCAGTTTACATCTAGCGGGAGCCGAGCAGTACTTC.

This chain connects TRBV11-2 to TRBJ2-7; D may be TRBD1 (6 bases). From germline, CDR1 is SGHAT and CDR2 FQNNGV. The CDR3 covers 14 residues. The V gene lost 2 bases and the J gene lost 3 bases, with 11 bases spanning the gap. CDR3 sequence reads: CASSLRQAFYEQYF. For the CDR3, the DNA is TGTGCCAGCAGCTTACGACAGGCGTTCTACGAGCAGTACTTC.

This clonotype has just a few counts. A much bigger clone sits one base away, suggesting this may be a read error. J is TRBJ2-3 and V is TRBV11-2, with 9 bases lining up with TRBD2. This CDR3 comprises 15 residues. Trimming at V came to 5 bases and at J to 0 bases, leaving 3 bases not matched to a gene. CDR1 SGHAT and CDR2 FQNNGV come from the germline V gene. CDR3 coding DNA: TGTGCCAGCAGCCGGACTAGCGAGAGCACAGATACGCAGTATTTT. Translated, it gives CASSRTSESTDTQYF. The full variable domain, in which reference TRBV11-2 and TRBJ2-3 provide the parts outside the CDR3, is EAGVAQSPRYKIIEKRQSVAFWCNPISGHATLYWYQQILGQGPKLLIQFQNNGVVDDSQLPKDRFSAERLKGVDSTLKIQPAKLEDSAVYLCASSRTSESTDTQYFGPGTRLTVL.

CDR3 coding DNA: TGCGCCAGCAGCTGGCGGGAAGACACAGATACGCAGTATTTT. Translating gives CASSWREDTDTQYF. The chain combines TRBV5-1 with TRBJ2-3, with D perhaps TRBD2 (6 bases). The CDR3 contains 14 residues. CDR1 and CDR2 from the germline V gene are SGHRS and YFSETQ. Trimming removed 3 bases from V and 2 bases from J, with 10 bases in between. Based on the CDR3 plus reference TRBV5-1 and TRBJ2-3, the full variable domain is KAGVTQTPRYLIKTRGQQVTLSCSPISGHRSVSWYQQTPGQGLQFLFEYFSETQRNKGNFPGRFSGRQFSNSRSEMNVSTLELGDSALYLCASSWREDTDTQYFGPGTRLTVL.

The rearrangement uses TRBV18 and TRBJ1-1; D perhaps matches TRBD1 (5 bases). Trimming removed 2 bases from V and 1 base from J, with 20 bases in between. The CDR3 length is 18 residues. Germline CDR1 reads KGHSH; CDR2 reads LQKENI. This chain's CDR3 is CASSPRGRQNVGNTEAFF. DNA for the CDR3: TGTGCCAGCTCACCAAGGGGCAGGCAAAACGTTGGGAACACTGAAGCTTTCTTT.

This clonotype has more than one count but fewer than ten. V is TRBV12-3 or TRBV12-4 and J is TRBJ1-2; D not resolved. This CDR3 contains 10 residues. The germline V and J ends were trimmed by 6 bases and 7 bases, with 6 bases remaining between them. The CDR3 region is CASRSSGYTF. The CDR3 DNA sequence: TGTGCCAGCAGGTCAAGTGGCTACACCTTC.

The gene calls are TRBV25-1 and TRBJ2-1; 7 bases agree with TRBD2. The CDR3 runs 14 residues. Losses at the gene ends were 9 bases for V and 0 bases for J; bases not matched to a gene: 5. CDR1 and CDR2 from the germline V gene are MGHDK and SYGVNS. The DNA for the CDR3 is TGTGCCAGTTCGGGACTACGCTCCTACAATGAGCAGTTCTTC. Encoded protein: CASSGLRSYNEQFF.

J is TRBJ2-3 and V is TRBV11-3, with 9 bases that match TRBD2. CDR3 length equals 16 residues. Germline lookup yields CDR1 SGHNT and CDR2 YENEEA. The junction had 8 bases not matched to a gene; V was cut back by 2 bases and J by 5 bases. The CDR3 region is CASSLSSGGREDTQYF. CDR3 sequence (DNA): TGTGCCAGCAGCTTATCGTCTGGCGGGAGGGAAGATACGCAGTATTTT.

This clonotype was counted between two and nine times. This chain uses TRBV5-1 with TRBJ2-5, with D possibly being TRBD1 or TRBD2 (7 bases each). Germline-derived CDR1 and CDR2 are SGHRS and YFSETQ. V was clipped by 0 bases and J by 2 bases, with 14 bases between them. The CDR3 totals 16 residues. The DNA for the CDR3 is TGCGCCAGCAGCTTGGCGGGACAGCGGGGACAAGAGACCCAGTACTTC. This translates into CASSLAGQRGQETQYF.

J is TRBJ2-3 and V is TRBV29-1; possibly TRBD1 or TRBD2 for D (6 bases each). The V end lost 8 bases, the J end lost 3 bases, and 15 bases lay between the germline ends. Germline CDR1 is SQVTM and CDR2 is ANQGSEA. CDR3 length: 13 amino acids. The CDR3 coding sequence is TGCAGCCAAAAGGAAGGGGGGACAGATACGCAGTATTTT. It translates to CSQKEGGTDTQYF.